The text below deals with one T cell receptor beta chain. What it binds is not known. This sample is drawn from a study of T cell responses to AZD1222 COVID-19 vaccine. Clones were read by immunoSEQ multiplex PCR, and TCRdb kept only the in-frame ones, dropping some. The sample includes roughly 100,000 clones, 89% seen only once; the top ten take roughly two fifths. The study, taken as a whole, reports: Two AZD1222 doses significantly raised spike-specific TCR breadth and depth over controls. Vaccine-associated CD4 TCRs ranged over spike, dominating at 160-218 and 743-854. Every sample of the repertoires postdated the peak T cell response.

The TCR comes from an adult who received the AZD1222 COVID-19 vaccine. Sequenced here: peripheral blood, sampled 28 days after the second AZD1222 dose.

CDR3 coding DNA: TGTGCCAGCACCTCTCAGGGGTTTCGAGGCTACACCTTC. Amino acids: CASTSQGFRGYTF. The chain couples TRBV7-2 to TRBJ1-2; D may be TRBD1 (6 bases). The CDR3 extends over 13 amino acids. CDR1 is SGHTA and CDR2 is FQGNSA in the germline V gene. V lost 7 bases to trimming and J lost 8 bases, with 17 bases between them.